The 16 T cell receptor beta chains below come from one sample, sequenced in a study of blood T cell repertoires in COVID-19. This table comes from immunoSEQ multiplex PCR, and its TCRdb copy is limited to in-frame clones, with some not included. There are approximately 260,000 clones in the sample; approximately 88% occur only once, and around 1.3% lies in the top ten. The sample was PBMCs or T cells enriched from blood (not recorded which). The receptors were gathered from a woman aged 40 to 50 with acute COVID-19.

Ten or more counts support this clone. This rearrangement joins TRBV7-9 to TRBJ1-2, with a tentative D call TRBD1 (6 bases). The CDR3 length is 13 residues. V lost 6 bases to trimming and J lost 7 bases, with 15 bases between them. CDR1 is SEHNR and CDR2 is FQNEAQ in the germline V gene (reference sequence). The CDR3 region is CASSQTGSRGYTF. Here the CDR3 DNA reads TGTGCCAGCAGTCAAACAGGGTCCCGTGGCTACACCTTC.

This clone was observed once. In DNA form, the CDR3 reads TGTGCCAGCAGTGACAACAGGACGTCCTACGAGCAGTACGTC. It codes for CASSDNRTSYEQYV. This chain links TRBV6-4 with TRBJ2-7, with D possibly being TRBD1 (5 bases). V was trimmed by 2 bases and J by 1 base, leaving 9 bases between them. This CDR3 spans 14 amino acids. CDR1 is MRHNA and CDR2 is SNTAGT in the germline V gene.

J is TRBJ1-1 and V is TRBV24-1, with D perhaps TRBD1 (6 bases). V was pared by 5 bases and J by 1 base, with 10 bases between. CDR3 size: 14 residues. From germline, CDR1 is KGHDR and CDR2 SFDVKD. CDR3 residues: CATSGRGQNTEAFF. The CDR3 DNA is TGTGCCACCAGTGGAAGGGGACAGAACACTGAAGCTTTCTTT.

The chain recombines TRBV27 with TRBJ1-1, with 9 positions matching TRBD1. Germline V lookup: CDR1 MNHEY, CDR2 SMNVEV (reference sequence). V lost 5 bases to trimming and J lost 3 bases; unmatched junction nucleotides: 7. The CDR3 is 15 amino acids. This CDR3 is CASSKDRGGDTEAFF. The CDR3 DNA reads TGTGCCAGCAGTAAGGACAGGGGAGGGGACACTGAAGCTTTCTTT.

This clone was counted between two and nine times. Other DNA sequences within the sample encode an identical CDR3. The genes are TRBV19 and TRBJ2-5; TRBD1 matches 8 bases. After removal of 6 bases from V and 5 bases from J, the junction contained 2 bases not matched to a gene. CDR3 size: 12 residues. Germline loops: CDR1 LNHDA, CDR2 SQIVND (reference sequence). The CDR3 loop reads CASSRGLETQYF. In nucleotides, the CDR3 is TGTGCCAGTAGCAGGGGGCTTGAGACCCAGTACTTC. Together with reference TRBV19 and TRBJ2-5, the CDR3 gives the full variable domain: DGGITQSPKYLFRKEGQNVTLSCEQNLNHDAMYWYRQDPGQGLRLIYYSQIVNDFQKGDIAEGYSVSREKKESFPLTVTSAQKNPTAFYLCASSRGLETQYFGPGTRLLVL.

This clone was found once. This chain links TRBV5-1 with TRBJ2-1, with 11 bases identical to TRBD1. The CDR3 is 15 amino acids. Germline CDR1 is SGHRS and CDR2 is YFSETQ. V was pared by 4 bases and J by 7 bases, with 7 bases of the junction left unmatched. CDR3 in amino acids: CASSTGQGGYNEQFF. CDR3 in DNA: TGCGCCAGCAGCACGGGACAGGGGGGCTATAATGAGCAGTTCTTC. Full variable domain (rest looked up from reference TRBV5-1 and TRBJ2-1): KAGVTQTPRYLIKTRGQQVTLSCSPISGHRSVSWYQQTPGQGLQFLFEYFSETQRNKGNFPGRFSGRQFSNSRSEMNVSTLELGDSALYLCASSTGQGGYNEQFFGPGTRLTVL.

This sequence joins TRBV13 and TRBJ2-2; maybe TRBD2 (6 bases). The CDR3 covers 15 residues. V lost 5 bases and J lost 3, with 13 bases in between. Germline V CDR1 and CDR2: PRHDT, FYEKMQ (reference sequence). The CDR3 DNA is TGTGCCAGCAGCCCCGGGCCGGGGGACACCGGGGAGCTGTTTTTT. It yields the protein CASSPGPGDTGELFF.

This clone was seen just once. This sequence joins TRBV18 and TRBJ1-2; TRBD1 agrees at 8 bases. In germline, CDR1 is KGHSH, CDR2 LQKENI. The CDR3 length is 16 residues. V dropped 6 bases and J dropped 4; count of bases not matched to a gene: 13. The CDR3 sequence: CASSPGTGRISYGYTF. For the CDR3, the DNA is TGTGCCAGCTCGCCCGGGACAGGTCGAATTTCCTATGGCTACACCTTC.

This clone has just one count. V is TRBV3-1 (or the pseudogene TRBV3-2) and J is TRBJ1-1; D might be TRBD1 (5 bases). Germline lookup yields CDR1 LGHDT and CDR2 YNNKEL (reference sequence). This CDR3 spans 13 amino acids. The V end was cut by 1 base, the J end by 9 bases, with 12 bases between. This chain's CDR3 is CASSQAGGNQAFF. In DNA form, the CDR3 reads TGTGCCAGCAGCCAAGCGGGGGGGAATCAAGCTTTCTTT.

This clone has a single count. The V call is TRBV30, the J call TRBJ2-1; 16 bases map to TRBD2. CDR1 is GTSNPN, CDR2 SVGIG, per germline (reference sequence). The CDR3 spans 17 residues. V trimming: 4 bases; J trimming: 7 bases; junction bases outside the gene matches: 10. The CDR3 protein is CAWMLGTSGRARNEQFF. In DNA form, the CDR3 reads TGTGCCTGGATGCTCGGGACTAGCGGGAGGGCCCGGAATGAGCAGTTCTTC.

This clone was seen only a few times. The chain has TRBV24-1 and TRBJ1-2; D uncertain. There are 12 residues in the CDR3. V shed 4 bases and J shed 4 bases, with 6 bases lying between them. The germline V gene encodes CDR1 KGHDR and CDR2 SFDVKD. The CDR3 region is CATSDPIYGYTF. Written as DNA, the CDR3 is TGTGCCACCAGTGACCCAATCTATGGCTACACCTTC.

This chain connects TRBV16 to TRBJ2-7, with 9 bases identical to TRBD2. The CDR3 runs to 16 residues. V lost 0 bases to trimming and J lost 2 bases; unmatched junction nucleotides: 5. Germline V gene lookup returns CDR1 KGHSY and CDR2 FQNENV. For the CDR3, the DNA is TGTGCCAGCAGCCAATCGGTAGCGGGAGCCCCCTACGAGCAGTACGTC. Its translation: CASSQSVAGAPYEQYV.

The chain recombines TRBV29-1 with TRBJ1-1; D is ambiguous. This CDR3 has 14 residues. Germline V gene lookup returns CDR1 SQVTM and CDR2 ANQGSEA. Trimming removed 5 bases from V and 2 bases from J, with 15 bases in between. The CDR3 DNA reads as TGCAGCGTTTCCCGGCCAGGTCCCAACACTGAAGCTTTCTTT. The encoded protein is CSVSRPGPNTEAFF.

The CDR3 protein is CASSYSADGNYGYTF. In nucleotides, the CDR3 is TGTGCCAGCAGTTACTCTGCAGACGGGAACTATGGCTACACCTTC. The chain has TRBV6-2 or TRBV6-3 and TRBJ1-2; D is uncertain. This CDR3 spans 15 amino acids. V lost 0 bases and J 2 bases, leaving 10 bases between the germline ends. Germline V gives CDR1 MNHEY, CDR2 SVGEGT.

The rearrangement joins TRBV2 to TRBJ2-3; D is ambiguous. V was cut by 8 bases and J by 0 bases, with 15 bases left in between. This CDR3 contains 15 residues. Germline V gene sequence: CDR1 SNHLY, CDR2 FYNNEI. The CDR3 loop reads CASGPETLSTDTQYF. In DNA, the CDR3 is TGTGCCAGCGGCCCAGAAACCCTGAGCACAGATACGCAGTATTTT.

The chain uses TRBV20-1 and TRBJ1-5, with 9 bases that match TRBD1. CDR1 DFQATT and CDR2 SNEGSKA come from the germline V gene (reference sequence). The CDR3 loop spans 15 amino acids. The trim removed 3 bases at V and 5 bases at J, leaving 8 bases unmatched. The CDR3 region is CSASPWTGDDQPQHF. In DNA, the CDR3 is TGCAGTGCTAGTCCCTGGACAGGGGACGATCAGCCCCAGCATTTT.